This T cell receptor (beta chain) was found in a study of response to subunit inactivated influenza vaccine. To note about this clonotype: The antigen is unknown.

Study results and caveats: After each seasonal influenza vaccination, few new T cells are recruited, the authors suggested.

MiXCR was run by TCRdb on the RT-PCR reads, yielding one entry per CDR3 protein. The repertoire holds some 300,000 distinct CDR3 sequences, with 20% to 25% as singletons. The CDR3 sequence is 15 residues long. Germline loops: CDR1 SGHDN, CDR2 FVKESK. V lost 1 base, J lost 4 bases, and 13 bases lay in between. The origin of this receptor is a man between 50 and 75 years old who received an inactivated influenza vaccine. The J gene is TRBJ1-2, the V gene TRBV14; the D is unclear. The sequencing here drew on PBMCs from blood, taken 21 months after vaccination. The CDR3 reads CASSQGRGRGYGYTF. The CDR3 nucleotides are TGTGCCAGCAGCCAAGGGCGGGGAAGAGGCTATGGCTACACCTTC.